These 21 T cell receptor beta chains share one sample of origin, sequenced in a study of CXCR3-negative and CXCR3-positive naive CD8 T cells (dated by TCRdb to the late 2010s). General findings and caveats noted by the study authors: TRB CDR3s from CXCR3-positive naive cells showed higher hydrophobicity (lower Kidera factor 4), lower energy, and higher strength and volume indices than CXCR3-negative naive cells.

Sequencing instrument: NextSeq 550. The Human TCR Profiling Kit (MiLaboratory) was used to prepare UMI-labeled 5' RACE TRB cDNA libraries. One entry per CDR3 protein sequence results from the TCRdb reprocessing of the reads, with DNA left out. The table for this sample records tens of thousands of distinct CDR3 sequences. The ten largest clonotypes hold 0.53% of the sample. Antigens of these TCRs are unknown. What was sequenced was naive CXCR3+ CD8+ T cells from blood. The sample's cell subset or site label is to be understood as: CD45RO-CCR7+CD27+CD95- naive CD8+ T cells expressing CXCR3 (TNR3+). Receptor source: a human donor in good health. Some clones in this sample may be carry-over from other donors' samples.

The rearrangement links TRBV11-2 to TRBJ2-1; TCRdb outputs TRBD2, but without DNA this stays unchecked. Germline V gives CDR1 SGHAT, CDR2 FQNNGV. This CDR3 is built from 16 residues. The chain's CDR3 is CASSLGSGRFYNEQFF.

CDR3: CASSQGRNPKETQYF. The chain recombines TRBV3-1 with TRBJ2-5. Germline CDR1 reads LGHDT; CDR2 reads YNNKEL (reference sequence). The CDR3 is 15 amino acids.

The rearrangement joins TRBV9 to TRBJ2-1; TCRdb indicates TRBD2, and absent DNA this call remains unverified. Per the germline V gene, CDR1 is SGDLS and CDR2 is YYNGEE. The CDR3 loop spans 15 amino acids. This CDR3 reads CASSSQAGGHNEQFF.

The chain has TRBV11-1 and TRBJ2-1. Germline assignment: CDR1 SGHAT and CDR2 FQDESV (reference sequence). The CDR3 totals 15 residues. The CDR3 loop reads CASSVDSSSYNEQFF.

This chain connects TRBV27 to TRBJ1-2. Looked up from germline, CDR1 is MNHEY and CDR2 is SMNVEV (reference sequence). The CDR3 is 13 residues long. Here the CDR3 reads CASSLRENYGYTF.

V and J are TRBV6-5 and TRBJ2-7; as DNA is missing, the TRBD2 call by TCRdb cannot be tested. Germline CDR1 and CDR2: MNHEY and SVGAGI. The length of the CDR3 is 15 residues. CDR3 in amino acids: CASISRLAGVYEQYF.

The chain uses TRBV7-6 and TRBJ2-5. CDR3 length: 14 residues. Germline CDR1 SGHVS, CDR2 FNYEAQ. CDR3: CASSLSGSQETQYF.

The chain uses TRBV7-6 and TRBJ2-2; TCRdb indicates TRBD1, and absent DNA this call remains unverified. The CDR3 is made up of 16 amino acids. Germline CDR1 and CDR2: SGHVS and FNYEAQ. Here the CDR3 reads CASSPYTGARDGELFF.

This chain links TRBV7-6 with TRBJ2-1; TCRdb gives TRBD2 as the D gene, but with no DNA this cannot be confirmed. The CDR3 is 17 amino acids. CDR1 SGHVS and CDR2 FNYEAQ come from the germline V gene. CDR3 sequence: CASGLVSGTSGNSERFF.

This chain joins TRBV7-6 and TRBJ2-3; checking the TCRdb D call of TRBD1 is not possible without DNA. CDR3 size: 16 residues. Germline lookup yields CDR1 SGHVS and CDR2 FNYEAQ. The CDR3 sequence is CASSWDSQSSTDTQYF.

V and J are TRBV27 and TRBJ1-4; TCRdb's D call of TRBD1 is untestable without DNA. Germline CDR1 and CDR2: MNHEY and SMNVEV (reference sequence). The CDR3 has 14 residues. The CDR3: CASSLVGQNEKLFF.

V gene TRBV20-1 combines with J gene TRBJ2-7; the TRBD1 assignment by TCRdb is unverifiable without DNA. The CDR3 totals 16 residues. Germline CDR1 reads DFQATT; CDR2 reads SNEGSKA (reference sequence). CDR3: CSAGAAIGFQGSEQYF.

The chain recombines TRBV12-3 or TRBV12-4 with TRBJ2-3; the TCRdb D gene call, TRBD1, has no DNA to confirm it. This CDR3 comprises 14 residues. The CDR3 here is CASSYLTGADTQYF.

The J gene is TRBJ2-1, the V gene TRBV6-2 or TRBV6-3; TCRdb picks TRBD2, but there is no DNA to check that call. Germline values: CDR1 MNHEY, CDR2 SVGEGT. This CDR3 is 15 amino acids long. CDR3 region: CASSYSSSGGNEQFF.

The chain couples TRBV28 to TRBJ2-7; without DNA, the TCRdb call of TRBD2 cannot be checked. The CDR3 is 16 amino acids. The germline V gene has CDR1 MDHEN and CDR2 SYDVKM. The CDR3 protein is CASSFPPLAASYEQYF.

The rearrangement joins TRBV24-1 to TRBJ2-1; lacking DNA, the TRBD1 call made by TCRdb goes unchecked. There are 15 residues in the CDR3. Per germline, CDR1 KGHDR and CDR2 SFDVKD. The CDR3 loop reads CATSATGGSYNEQFF.

This chain connects TRBV6-5 to TRBJ2-2. Germline values: CDR1 MNHEY, CDR2 SVGAGI. This CDR3 is built from 15 residues. The CDR3 sequence is CASSYGVGNTGELFF.

The V gene is TRBV5-1, the J gene TRBJ2-3. The length of the CDR3 is 16 residues. The germline V gene has CDR1 SGHRS and CDR2 YFSETQ. The chain's CDR3 is CASSQSQLRSTDTQYF.

The chain's CDR3 is CASSVFTPQGRNEQFF. V gene TRBV27 combines with J gene TRBJ2-1; the TCRdb call, TRBD1, lacks DNA for checking. The CDR3 sequence is 16 residues long. From germline, CDR1 is MNHEY and CDR2 SMNVEV (reference sequence).

The chain carries TRBV4-1 and TRBJ1-2; absent DNA, TCRdb's TRBD1 call cannot be checked. Per the germline V gene, CDR1 is MGHRA and CDR2 is YSYEKL. The CDR3 has 14 amino acids. CDR3 protein: CASSQAQGSAGYTF.

The CDR3 protein is CASSTQGTDTQYF. This chain joins TRBV7-3 and TRBJ2-3; TCRdb selects TRBD1, and the lack of DNA leaves this call unchecked. In germline, CDR1 is SGHTA, CDR2 FQGTGA. The CDR3 has 13 residues.